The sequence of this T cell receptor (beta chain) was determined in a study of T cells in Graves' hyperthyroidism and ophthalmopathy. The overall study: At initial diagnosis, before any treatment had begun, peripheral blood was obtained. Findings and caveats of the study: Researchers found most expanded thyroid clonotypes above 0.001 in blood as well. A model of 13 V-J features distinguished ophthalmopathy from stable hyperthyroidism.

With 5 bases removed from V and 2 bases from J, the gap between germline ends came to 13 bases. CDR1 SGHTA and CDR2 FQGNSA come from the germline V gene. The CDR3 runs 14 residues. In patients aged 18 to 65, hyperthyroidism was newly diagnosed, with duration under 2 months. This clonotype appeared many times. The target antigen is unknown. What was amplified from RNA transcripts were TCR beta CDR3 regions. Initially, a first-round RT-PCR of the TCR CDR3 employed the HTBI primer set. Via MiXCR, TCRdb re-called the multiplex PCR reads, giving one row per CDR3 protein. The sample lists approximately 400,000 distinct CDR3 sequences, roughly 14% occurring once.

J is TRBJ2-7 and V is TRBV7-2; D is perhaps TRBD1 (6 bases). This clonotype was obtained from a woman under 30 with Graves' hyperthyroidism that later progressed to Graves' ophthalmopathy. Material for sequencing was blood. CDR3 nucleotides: TGTGCCAGCAGCGCCGGGACACCACCCTACGAGCAGTACTTC. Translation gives CASSAGTPPYEQYF.